This entry describes one T cell receptor beta chain. The antigen is undetermined. This entry comes from a study of blood T cells in healthy people across ages. Study-wide points: Unknown CMV status may confound age-related changes in expanded clones. In older individuals, TCR beta diversity per million T cells was lower, falling roughly linearly with age.

Between the trimmed V and J ends, which lost 8 bases and 8 bases, there was a span of 15 bases. CDR1 is KGHSH and CDR2 is LQKENI in the germline V gene. The CDR3 is made up of 13 amino acids. A second roughly 6 to 12 cycle PCR used barcoded and J-beta primers. Using its own MiXCR run on the 5' RACE reads, TCRdb lists one record per CDR3 protein. The data show some 690,000 distinct CDR3 sequences, with approximately 22% seen just once and under 25% held by the top ten. This rearrangement joins TRBV18 to TRBJ1-4, with a possible D match to TRBD1 (5 bases). This TCR derives from a man between 65 and 85 years old in good health. The source material was blood. CDR3 region: CASAQGSGEKLFF. CDR3 DNA: TGTGCCAGCGCTCAGGGATCTGGGGAAAAACTGTTTTTT.